This TCR beta chain came from a study of patients and donors after allogeneic stem cell transplantation. CDR3 length equals 14 residues. V lost 1 base and J lost 9; bases outside the gene matches: 9. Germline V gene data show CDR1 as DFQATT and CDR2 as SNEGSKA (reference sequence). TCRdb passed the RT-PCR reads through MiXCR, listing each CDR3 protein once. The table has 920,000 or so distinct CDR3 sequences, roughly 18% seen once. Sequences were obtained from blood, either unsorted or a sorted T cell fraction (not recorded which). This TCR was sampled from a human donor who was either an allogeneic HSCT recipient or a stem cell or donor lymphocyte infusion donor (not recorded which). It is not recorded whose cells these are; they may come from a transplant donor. The V and J genes are TRBV20-1 and TRBJ2-1; 7 nucleotides match TRBD2. CDR3 nucleotide sequence: TGCAGTGCTAGAGCTGGGACTACCATTGGTGAGCAGTTCTTC. It yields the protein CSARAGTTIGEQFF.